This TCR beta chain stems from a study of blood T cells in healthy people across ages. Alongside a J-beta primer mix, a sample-barcoded 5' primer served in a second PCR lasting about 7 to 11 cycles. TCRdb ran MiXCR on the 5' RACE reads and lists one entry per CDR3 protein. The sample holds about a million distinct CDR3 sequences, about 48% seen once. V was clipped by 8 bases and J by 7 bases; unmatched bases: 7. The CDR3 has 14 residues. Germline CDR1 SNHLY, CDR2 FYNNEI. The origin of this receptor is a man aged 25 to 45 in good health. V and J are TRBV2 and TRBJ1-6, with 8 bases matching TRBD1. The sample comprised blood. CDR3 nucleotides: TGTGCCAGCCCTGAAGGACAGGGAAATTCACCCCTCCACTTT. Protein sequence: CASPEGQGNSPLHF.